The present T cell receptor beta chain was sequenced within a study of regulatory T cells in long-lasting Graves disease. In this sample, this clonotype turned up many times. Its antigen is not known. V was pared by 4 bases and J by 6 bases, with 20 bases of the junction left unmatched. CDR1 is MDHEN, CDR2 SYDVKM, per germline. The CDR3 extends over 18 amino acids. Notes on the study in general: Possibly, too few samples lowered accuracy. Preferential use of TRBV28, TRBJ1-2 and TRBJ2-5 was seen in persistent disease.

Described time point: persistent/refractory GD, antithyroid drugs over 5 years with positive TRAb. Scientists built the TCR library using RNA that was extracted from PBMCs. American Thyroid Association guidelines served as the basis for diagnosing Graves' disease. A roughly 9-milliliter sample of peripheral blood was drawn into EDTA tubes. Assembly of TCR beta libraries relied on iRepertoire HTBI primers together with Arm-PCR of CDR3 regions. MiXCR was run by TCRdb on the multiplex PCR reads, yielding one entry per CDR3 protein. The sample lists about 400,000 distinct CDR3 sequences, roughly 20% seen once, with around 21% in the top ten.

Sequencing was performed on peripheral blood mononuclear cells (PBMCs), taken when the disease was refractory, from a patient treated with antithyroid drugs. The sequence came from a female donor with Graves disease. The chain is built from TRBV28 and TRBJ2-7, with 8 nucleotides matching TRBD2. The CDR3 DNA reads TGTGCCAGCAGTTCTCCTATGTCAAGCGGGAGTAAACAGCGCGAGCAGTACTTC. This sequence encodes CASSSPMSSGSKQREQYF.